This T cell receptor beta chain came from a study of early T cells in non-severe SARS-CoV-2 infection. Study-level information: From unsorted whole blood, bulk RNA was sequenced, and the chains remained unpaired. Whole-study findings and limits: Lookups in VDJdb leaned toward anti-spike CD8 responses and missed private and CD4 specificities.

This clonotype turned up a few times. Antigen specificity is unknown. The CDR3 extends over 13 amino acids. V lost 2 bases and J 1 base, leaving 4 bases between the germline ends. Germline CDR1 reads MRHNA; CDR2 reads SNTAGT. The library protocol tagged individual cDNA molecules with unique molecular identifiers. A single record per CDR3 protein comes from TCRdb applying MiXCR to the 5' RACE reads. The sample carries more than 40,000 distinct CDR3 sequences, roughly 5.7% recorded once. V usage is TRBV6-4 and J usage is TRBJ2-3; no clear D gene. The clonotype was recovered from an adult who was a healthcare worker with PCR-confirmed SARS-CoV-2 infection or an uninfected control (not recorded which). Here the sequenced sample was whole blood, taken at baseline. CDR3 DNA: TGTGCCAGCAGTGACCAAGGCACAGATACGCAGTATTTT. Translation gives CASSDQGTDTQYF.